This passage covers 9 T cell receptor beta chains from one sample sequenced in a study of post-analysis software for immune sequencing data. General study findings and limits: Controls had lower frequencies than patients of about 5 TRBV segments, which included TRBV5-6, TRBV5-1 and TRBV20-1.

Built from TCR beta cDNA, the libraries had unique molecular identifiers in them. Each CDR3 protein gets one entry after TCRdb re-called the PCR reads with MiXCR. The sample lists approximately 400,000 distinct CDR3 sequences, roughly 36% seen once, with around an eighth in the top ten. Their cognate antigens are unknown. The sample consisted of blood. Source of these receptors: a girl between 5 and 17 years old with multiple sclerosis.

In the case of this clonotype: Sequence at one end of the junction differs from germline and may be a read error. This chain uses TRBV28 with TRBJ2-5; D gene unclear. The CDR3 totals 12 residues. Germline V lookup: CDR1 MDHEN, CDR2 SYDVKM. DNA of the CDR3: TGTGCCAGCAGTTTATTCGGAGAGACTCAGTACTTC. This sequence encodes CASSLFGETQYF.

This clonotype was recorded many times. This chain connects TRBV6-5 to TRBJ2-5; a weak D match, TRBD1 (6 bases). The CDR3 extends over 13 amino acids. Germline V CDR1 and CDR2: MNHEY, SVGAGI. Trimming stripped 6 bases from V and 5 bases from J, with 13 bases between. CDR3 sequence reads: CASSWDMGETQYF. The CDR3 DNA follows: TGTGCCAGCAGCTGGGACATGGGGGAGACCCAGTACTTC.

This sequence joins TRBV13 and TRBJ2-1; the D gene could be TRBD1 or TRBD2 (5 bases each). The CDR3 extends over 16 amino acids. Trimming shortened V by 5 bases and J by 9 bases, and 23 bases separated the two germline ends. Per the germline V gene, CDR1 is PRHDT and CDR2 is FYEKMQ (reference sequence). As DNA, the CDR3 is TGTGCCAGCAGCCCCCGGGCTACGGGGCTCGCCGCTGAGCAGTTCTTC. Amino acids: CASSPRATGLAAEQFF.

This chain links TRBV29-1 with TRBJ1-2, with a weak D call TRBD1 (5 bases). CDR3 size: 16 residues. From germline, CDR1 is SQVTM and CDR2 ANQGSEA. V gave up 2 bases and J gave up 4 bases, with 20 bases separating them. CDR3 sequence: CSVEMQGKNIGYGYTF. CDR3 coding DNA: TGCAGCGTTGAAATGCAGGGTAAAAATATCGGCTATGGCTACACCTTC. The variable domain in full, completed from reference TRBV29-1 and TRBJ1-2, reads SAVISQKPSRDICQRGTSLTIQCQVDSQVTMMFWYRQQPGQSLTLIATANQGSEATYESGFVIDKFPISRPNLTFSTLTVSNMSPEDSSIYLCSVEMQGKNIGYGYTFGSGTRLTVV.

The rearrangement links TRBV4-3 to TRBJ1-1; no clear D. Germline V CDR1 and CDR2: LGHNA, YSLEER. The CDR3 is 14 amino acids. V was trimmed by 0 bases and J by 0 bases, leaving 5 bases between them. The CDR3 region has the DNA TGCGCCAGCAGCCAAGAACGGGTGAACACTGAAGCTTTCTTT. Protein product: CASSQERVNTEAFF.

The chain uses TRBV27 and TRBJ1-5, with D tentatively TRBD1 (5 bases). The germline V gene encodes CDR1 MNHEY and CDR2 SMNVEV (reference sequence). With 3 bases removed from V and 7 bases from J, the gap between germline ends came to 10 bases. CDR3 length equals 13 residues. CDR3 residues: CASSFTGEQPQHF. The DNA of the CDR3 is TGTGCCAGCAGTTTTACAGGTGAACAGCCCCAGCATTTT.

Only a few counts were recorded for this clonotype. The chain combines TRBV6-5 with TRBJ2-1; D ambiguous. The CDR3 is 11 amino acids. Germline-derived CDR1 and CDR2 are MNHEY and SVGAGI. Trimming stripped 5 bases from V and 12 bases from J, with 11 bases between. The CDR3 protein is CASSNGRVQFF. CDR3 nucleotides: TGTGCCAGCAGTAACGGACGGGTGCAGTTCTTC.

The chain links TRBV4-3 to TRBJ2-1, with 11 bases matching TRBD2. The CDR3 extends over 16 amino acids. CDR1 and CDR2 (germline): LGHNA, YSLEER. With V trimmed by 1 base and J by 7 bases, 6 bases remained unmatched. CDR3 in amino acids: CASSQVAGGPRNEQFF. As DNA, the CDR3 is TGCGCCAGCAGCCAAGTAGCGGGGGGGCCCCGGAATGAGCAGTTCTTC.

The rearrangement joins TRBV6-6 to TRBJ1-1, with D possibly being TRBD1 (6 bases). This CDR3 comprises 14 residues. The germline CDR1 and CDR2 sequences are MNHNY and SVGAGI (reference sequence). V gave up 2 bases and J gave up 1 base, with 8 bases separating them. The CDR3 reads CASSYQGKNTEAFF. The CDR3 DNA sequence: TGTGCCAGCAGTTACCAGGGGAAGAACACTGAAGCTTTCTTT.